This T cell receptor (beta chain) is from a study of T cells in Graves' hyperthyroidism and ophthalmopathy. The CDR3 has 17 residues. The germline V and J ends were trimmed by 5 bases and 0 bases, with 17 bases remaining between them. Germline CDR1 and CDR2: LNHDA and SQIVND (reference sequence). Points from the study as a whole: Most thyroid clonotypes with frequency above 0.001 were detected in blood. Separating ophthalmopathy from stable hyperthyroidism was achieved by a 13 V-J model.

RNA transcripts gave rise to amplified TCR beta CDR3 regions. Primed by the HTBI set, a first-round RT-PCR was run on the TCR CDR3. TCRdb ran MiXCR on the multiplex PCR reads and lists one entry per CDR3 protein. The data contain 300,000 to 450,000 distinct CDR3 sequences, about 17% of them singletons. This clonotype was seen more than once but under ten times. Its antigen is currently unknown. Thyroid ultrasound and orbital computed tomography, with clinical symptoms and serum thyroxine and TRAb, informed diagnoses. Around 9.8 ml fresh peripheral blood yielded the PBMCs. Sequencing input: blood. This TCR derives from a woman aged 25 to 39 with Graves' hyperthyroidism that later progressed to Graves' ophthalmopathy. The V call is TRBV19, the J call TRBJ1-5, with D hard to call. The CDR3 DNA sequence: TGTGCCAGTAGTGATCGGACTAGTAGGTATAGCAATCAGCCCCAGCATTTT. Translation: CASSDRTSRYSNQPQHF.